This TCR beta chain was sequenced during a study of shared clonotypes between healthy human individuals. TCRdb keeps only in-frame clones here, not all; method: immunoSEQ multiplex PCR. The sample shows a few million clones, almost 96% of them seen only once. Comment on this clone: Its cognate antigen is unknown.

Both subsets, CD45RA+ naive and CD45RA-negative memory, were split from the CD4+ cells. Overall study results and limits: Against clonotypes common to all four donors, non-shared ones had lower generation probabilities.

This sequence was found in a man younger than 35 in good health. The sample taken for sequencing was naive CD4+ T cells sorted from blood. Subset indicated: CD45RA+ positively selected.

This chain's CDR3 is CASSQESSAGGPPADTQYF. CDR3 sequence (DNA): TGCGCCAGCAGCCAAGAATCATCGGCGGGGGGGCCCCCCGCAGATACGCAGTATTTT. The chain couples TRBV4-1 to TRBJ2-3; 9 bases are a match to TRBD2. V gave up 0 bases and J gave up 4 bases; unmatched junction bases: 14. CDR1 and CDR2 from the germline V gene are MGHRA and YSYEKL. This CDR3 spans 19 amino acids.